A selection of T cell receptor beta chains follows, all from one sample in a study of neurological immune-mediated disorders. TCRdb fed the 5' RACE reads into MiXCR, producing one record per CDR3 protein. The sample includes about 66,000 distinct CDR3 sequences, 5.2% of them seen just once. The sample comprised PBMCs. These receptors originate from a woman aged 30 to 39 with multiple sclerosis. CDR3s include the opening cysteine and the closing phenylalanine or tryptophan. Each record gives: J gene, D gene, V gene, clone size, CDR3 protein, CDR3 DNA. D genes are given only for firm matches. Size values are once, few and many counts, or a class for expanded clones, and some rows have none.

j_gene: TRBJ2-2; d_gene: NA; v_gene: TRBV20-1; abundance: many; CDR3aa: CSASRSGPHTGELFF; CDR3nt: TGCAGTGCTAGCAGGTCTGGGCCCCACACCGGGGAGCTGTTTTTT
j_gene: TRBJ1-4; d_gene: NA; v_gene: TRBV5-1; abundance: many; CDR3aa: CASTAVATNEKLFF; CDR3nt: TGCGCCAGCACCGCCGTTGCAACTAATGAAAAACTGTTTTTT
j_gene: TRBJ2-5; d_gene: TRBD2; v_gene: TRBV11-2; abundance: many; CDR3aa: CASSLESLAGQETQYF; CDR3nt: TGTGCCAGCAGCTTAGAGTCCCTAGCGGGACAAGAGACCCAGTACTTC
j_gene: TRBJ2-2; d_gene: NA; v_gene: TRBV5-6; abundance: NA; CDR3aa: CASSRSGTTPGELFF; CDR3nt: TGTGCCAGCAGCCGCTCCGGGACCACCCCCGGGGAGCTGTTTTTT
j_gene: TRBJ2-7; d_gene: TRBD1; v_gene: TRBV20-1; abundance: NA; CDR3aa: CSARDPRQGMGSRQYF; CDR3nt: TGCAGTGCTAGAGATCCGAGACAGGGAATGGGGTCTCGGCAGTACTTC
j_gene: TRBJ1-2; d_gene: TRBD1; v_gene: TRBV5-1; abundance: many; CDR3aa: CASSGMDRGKGYTF; CDR3nt: TGCGCCAGCAGCGGGATGGACAGGGGGAAAGGCTACACCTTC
j_gene: TRBJ2-3; d_gene: TRBD2; v_gene: TRBV12-3/TRBV12-4; abundance: many; CDR3aa: CASSRTSGGADTQYF; CDR3nt: TGTGCCAGCAGCCGGACTAGCGGGGGGGCAGATACGCAGTATTTT
j_gene: TRBJ2-1; d_gene: TRBD2; v_gene: TRBV5-1; abundance: many; CDR3aa: CASSPTSGGKKFF; CDR3nt: TGCGCCAGCAGCCCGACTAGCGGGGGAAAGAAGTTCTTC
j_gene: TRBJ2-7; d_gene: NA; v_gene: TRBV20-1; abundance: large; CDR3aa: CSAPDVSGYEQYF; CDR3nt: TGCAGTGCGCCAGATGTGAGCGGGTACGAGCAGTACTTC
j_gene: TRBJ2-1; d_gene: NA; v_gene: TRBV20-1; abundance: many; CDR3aa: CSADQGTAREQFF; CDR3nt: TGCAGTGCTGACCAAGGAACTGCTCGGGAGCAGTTCTTC
j_gene: TRBJ2-3; d_gene: TRBD2; v_gene: TRBV6-5; abundance: NA; CDR3aa: CASSPGAGGVDTQYF; CDR3nt: TGTGCCAGCAGCCCCGGGGCGGGGGGGGTAGATACGCAGTATTTT
j_gene: TRBJ2-3; d_gene: TRBD2; v_gene: TRBV12-3/TRBV12-4; abundance: few; CDR3aa: CASSGTSGGLSTDTQYF; CDR3nt: TGTGCCAGCAGTGGGACTAGCGGGGGCCTTAGCACAGATACGCAGTATTTT
j_gene: TRBJ2-5; d_gene: TRBD1; v_gene: TRBV2; abundance: many; CDR3aa: CASSPDRGPQETQYF; CDR3nt: TGTGCCAGCAGCCCAGACAGGGGACCCCAAGAGACCCAGTACTTC
j_gene: TRBJ2-2; d_gene: NA; v_gene: TRBV7-2; abundance: once; CDR3aa: CASSLIRGQNTGELFF; CDR3nt: TGTGCCAGCAGCTTAATTAGGGGACAGAACACCGGGGAGCTGTTTTTT
j_gene: TRBJ1-5; d_gene: TRBD1; v_gene: TRBV15; abundance: many; CDR3aa: CATSRVYGSQGANQPQHF; CDR3nt: TGTGCCACCAGCAGAGTTTACGGCTCGCAGGGGGCGAATCAGCCCCAGCATTTT
j_gene: TRBJ1-1; d_gene: TRBD1; v_gene: TRBV29-1; abundance: few; CDR3aa: CSVEDPVGQGKGAFF; CDR3nt: TGCAGCGTTGAAGATCCCGTCGGACAGGGGAAGGGAGCTTTCTTT
j_gene: TRBJ2-1; d_gene: NA; v_gene: TRBV29-1; abundance: medium-sized; CDR3aa: CSVRDAGEQFF; CDR3nt: TGCAGCGTGCGTGACGCCGGTGAGCAGTTCTTC
j_gene: TRBJ1-2; d_gene: TRBD1; v_gene: TRBV6-5; abundance: NA; CDR3aa: CASRTRTGYYGYTF; CDR3nt: TGTGCCAGCAGAACCCGGACAGGGTATTATGGCTACACCTTC
j_gene: TRBJ1-2; d_gene: NA; v_gene: TRBV20-1; abundance: many; CDR3aa: CSARDMGDNNYGYTF; CDR3nt: TGCAGTGCTAGAGATATGGGGGATAACAACTATGGCTACACCTTC
j_gene: TRBJ1-5; d_gene: NA; v_gene: TRBV5-1; abundance: many; CDR3aa: CASSLDREHGPQNF; CDR3nt: TGCGCCAGCAGCTTGGACAGGGAACACGGGCCCCAGAATTTT
j_gene: TRBJ1-2; d_gene: TRBD1; v_gene: TRBV20-1; abundance: many; CDR3aa: CSARETGQANYGYTF; CDR3nt: TGCAGTGCTAGAGAAACCGGACAGGCTAACTATGGCTACACCTTC
j_gene: TRBJ1-2; d_gene: NA; v_gene: TRBV7-9; abundance: NA; CDR3aa: CASTTWDNNYGYTF; CDR3nt: TGTGCCAGCACCACTTGGGACAATAACTATGGCTACACCTTC
j_gene: TRBJ2-3; d_gene: TRBD1; v_gene: TRBV6-5; abundance: few; CDR3aa: CASSRAYRGRTDTQYF; CDR3nt: TGTGCCAGCAGTAGGGCCTACAGGGGGAGAACAGATACGCAGTATTTT
j_gene: TRBJ2-5; d_gene: NA; v_gene: TRBV5-1; abundance: many; CDR3aa: CASSLGKGQETQYF; CDR3nt: TGCGCCAGCAGCTTAGGGAAGGGCCAAGAGACCCAGTACTTC
j_gene: TRBJ2-2; d_gene: NA; v_gene: TRBV7-8; abundance: few; CDR3aa: CASSPQGLNTGELFF; CDR3nt: TGTGCCAGCAGCCCCCAAGGCCTGAACACCGGGGAGCTGTTTTTT
j_gene: TRBJ1-2; d_gene: NA; v_gene: TRBV5-1; abundance: few; CDR3aa: CASSLAGGGGYGYTF; CDR3nt: TGCGCCAGCAGCTTGGCCGGGGGAGGAGGCTATGGCTACACCTTC
j_gene: TRBJ2-7; d_gene: TRBD1; v_gene: TRBV7-9; abundance: many; CDR3aa: CASSPGGAYEQYF; CDR3nt: TGTGCCAGCAGCCCAGGGGGAGCCTACGAGCAGTACTTC
j_gene: TRBJ2-1; d_gene: NA; v_gene: TRBV20-1; abundance: NA; CDR3aa: CSAPITGYNEQFF; CDR3nt: TGCAGTGCTCCAATCACGGGTTACAATGAGCAGTTCTTC
j_gene: TRBJ2-2; d_gene: TRBD2; v_gene: TRBV6-5; abundance: many; CDR3aa: CASSRSRGALNTGELFF; CDR3nt: TGTGCCAGCAGCCGCTCGCGGGGGGCCCTCAACACCGGGGAGCTGTTTTTT
j_gene: TRBJ2-1; d_gene: TRBD2; v_gene: TRBV5-1; abundance: many; CDR3aa: CASSRSTAGYYNEQFF; CDR3nt: TGCGCCAGCAGCAGATCGACAGCGGGGTACTACAATGAGCAGTTCTTC
j_gene: TRBJ1-1; d_gene: NA; v_gene: TRBV18; abundance: many; CDR3aa: CASSPALNTEAFF; CDR3nt: TGTGCCAGCTCACCGGCTCTGAACACTGAAGCTTTCTTT
j_gene: TRBJ1-1; d_gene: NA; v_gene: TRBV12-3/TRBV12-4; abundance: many; CDR3aa: CASSPVGGYTEAFF; CDR3nt: TGTGCCAGCAGTCCAGTTGGGGGCTACACTGAAGCTTTCTTT
j_gene: TRBJ2-7; d_gene: NA; v_gene: TRBV13; abundance: many; CDR3aa: CASSLRASTYEQYF; CDR3nt: TGTGCCAGCAGCCTACGCGCCTCAACCTACGAGCAGTACTTC
j_gene: TRBJ2-7; d_gene: TRBD1; v_gene: TRBV20-1; abundance: NA; CDR3aa: CSASVARDRFYEQYF; CDR3nt: TGCAGTGCAAGCGTCGCCAGGGACAGATTCTACGAGCAGTACTTC
j_gene: TRBJ1-1; d_gene: NA; v_gene: TRBV5-1; abundance: many; CDR3aa: CASSLDDRKAFF; CDR3nt: TGCGCCAGCAGCTTGGACGACAGAAAAGCTTTCTTT
j_gene: TRBJ1-4; d_gene: NA; v_gene: TRBV11-2; abundance: many; CDR3aa: CASSLGRDSSSKLFF; CDR3nt: TGTGCCAGCAGCTTAGGGCGAGACAGCTCATCAAAACTGTTTTTT
j_gene: TRBJ2-4; d_gene: TRBD1; v_gene: TRBV12-3/TRBV12-4; abundance: NA; CDR3aa: CASSFWDRANIQYF; CDR3nt: TGTGCCAGCAGTTTTTGGGACAGGGCTAACATTCAGTACTTC
j_gene: TRBJ1-5; d_gene: NA; v_gene: TRBV10-3; abundance: few; CDR3aa: CAISDEGGNQPQNF; CDR3nt: TGTGCCATCAGTGATGAGGGTGGCAATCAGCCCCAGAATTTT
j_gene: TRBJ1-5; d_gene: TRBD1; v_gene: TRBV20-1; abundance: many; CDR3aa: CSARDTGQGNQPQNF; CDR3nt: TGCAGTGCTAGAGACACGGGACAGGGCAATCAGCCCCAGAATTTT
j_gene: TRBJ2-5; d_gene: TRBD2; v_gene: TRBV7-2; abundance: NA; CDR3aa: CASSFSPGTSGETQYF; CDR3nt: TGTGCCAGCAGCTTCAGCCCCGGGACTAGCGGAGAGACCCAGTACTTC
j_gene: TRBJ1-2; d_gene: NA; v_gene: TRBV29-1; abundance: many; CDR3aa: CSVDTGNYGYTF; CDR3nt: TGCAGCGTTGATACAGGGAACTATGGCTACACCTTC
j_gene: TRBJ1-5; d_gene: NA; v_gene: TRBV5-5; abundance: many; CDR3aa: CASSLEPNQPQHF; CDR3nt: TGTGCCAGCAGCTTGGAACCTAATCAGCCCCAGCATTTT